A few counts support the clone carrying this TCR beta chain. What it binds is not known. The data are from a study of cytomegalovirus exposure and HLA in healthy donors. Findings of the study overall: The listing of 150 or so TCR beta chains classed them as cytomegalovirus-associated.

Primers: 60 Vbeta forward and 13 Jbeta reverse. Here immunoSEQ multiplex PCR was the method, and the copy in TCRdb shows in-frame clones only, minus some. The sample lists fewer than 200,000 clones; about 77% were seen once. This CDR3 has 17 amino acids. Germline loops: CDR1 MNHEY, CDR2 SMNVEV (reference sequence). V was clipped by 4 bases and J by 3 bases, with 20 bases between them. What was sequenced was PBMCs. V is TRBV27 and J is TRBJ2-3; possible D gene TRBD2, 6 bases. The source is a female donor in good health and CMV-seronegative. The CDR3 is CASSSLGERETTDTQYF. CDR3 DNA: TGTGCCAGCAGTTCCCTCGGGGAACGGGAGACTACAGATACGCAGTATTTT.